The 20 T cell receptor beta chains given below trace back to one sample, sequenced in a study of T cell repertoires in cytomegalovirus infection. A single record per CDR3 protein comes from TCRdb applying MiXCR to the reads. The sample carries roughly 760,000 distinct CDR3 sequences, 35% to 40% recorded once. The sample comprised PBMCs. The receptors derive from a human donor in good health (CMV status not recorded). Some clones in this sample may be carry-over from other donors' samples.

This clonotype showed up just a few times. V and J are TRBV6-5 and TRBJ2-6, with a tentative D call TRBD2 (6 bases). The V gene's germline CDR1 is MNHEY and CDR2 SVGAGI. Trimming shortened V by 4 bases and J by 1 base, and 11 bases separated the two germline ends. This CDR3 contains 16 residues. The CDR3: CASSFRRGSGANVLTF. CDR3 bases: TGTGCCAGCAGTTTCCGACGGGGGTCTGGGGCCAACGTCCTGACTTTC.

This clonotype has more than one count but fewer than ten. The rearrangement links TRBV10-2 to TRBJ1-6; 9 bases are a match to TRBD1. After removal of 4 bases from V and 6 bases from J, the junction contained 7 bases not matched to a gene. This CDR3 is 16 amino acids long. The germline CDR1 and CDR2 sequences are WSHSY and SAAADI. As DNA, the CDR3 is TGCGCCAGCAGTGGGACCGGGACAGGGTTTAATTCACCCCTCCACTTT. This translates into CASSGTGTGFNSPLHF.

V is TRBV27 and J is TRBJ1-1, with D possibly TRBD1 on 6 matching bases. The V and J ends lost 2 bases and 1 base respectively, with 11 bases between them. The CDR3 is 15 residues long. Germline CDR1 reads MNHEY; CDR2 reads SMNVEV (reference sequence). The CDR3 DNA sequence: TGTGCCAGCAGTTTAATTGGCAGGGGGAACACTGAAGCTTTCTTT. Translation gives CASSLIGRGNTEAFF.

The genes are TRBV15 and TRBJ2-7; 9 bases are a match to TRBD2. This CDR3 comprises 15 residues. Looked up from germline, CDR1 is LNHNV and CDR2 is YYDKDF (reference sequence). The ends lost 1 base at V and 3 bases at J; junction bases unmatched: 4. This CDR3 reads CATSRVGSGSYEQYF. DNA for the CDR3: TGTGCCACCAGCAGAGTGGGTAGCGGGAGCTACGAGCAGTACTTC.

A word on this clonotype: The CDR3 ends on some other residue instead of the conserved phenylalanine or tryptophan, so this is likely a read error. The CDR3 coding sequence is TGTGCCAGCACGTTGACTAGCTCTTCCTACGAGCAGTACTGC. Its translation is CASTLTSSSYEQYC. The rearrangement joins TRBV28 to TRBJ2-7; TRBD2 matches at 7 bases. Trimming took 7 bases from V and 1 from J; bases not matched to a gene: 7. In germline, CDR1 is MDHEN, CDR2 SYDVKM. The CDR3 totals 14 residues.

This clonotype was observed a handful of times. One end of the junction varies from germline; a read error may be responsible. The chain links TRBV7-2 to TRBJ2-3, with 10 bases matching TRBD2. This CDR3 has 17 residues. Germline values: CDR1 SGHTA, CDR2 FQGNSA. CDR3 nucleotides: TGTGCCAGCAGCCTAGCGGGAGCTATTACCACAACAGATACGCAGTATTTT. The encoded protein is CASSLAGAITTTDTQYF.

V gene TRBV5-1 combines with J gene TRBJ2-7, with D unclear. This CDR3 has 11 amino acids. Trimming took off 4 bases at V and 5 bases at J, with 7 bases between the two ends. In germline, CDR1 is SGHRS, CDR2 YFSETQ. The CDR3, as DNA: TGCGCCAGCAGCATTACGAACGAGCAGTACTTC. Protein sequence: CASSITNEQYF.

About this clonotype: No conserved phenylalanine or tryptophan is present at the end of the CDR3, so a read error is the likely explanation. The chain joins TRBV7-2 to TRBJ2-1, with no clear D. V lost 0 bases to trimming and J lost 7 bases, with 22 bases between them. From germline, CDR1 is SGHTA and CDR2 FQGNSA. The CDR3 has 18 residues. The CDR3 DNA reads as TGTGCCAGCAGCTTAGCGCTATTTGAGTATGTCCTCTCAAATGAGCAGTTCTTA. The encoded protein is CASSLALFEYVLSNEQFL.

The chain employs TRBV9 and TRBJ2-3; TRBD2 matches 10 bases. V was clipped by 0 bases and J by 5 bases; unmatched bases: 6. CDR1 is SGDLS and CDR2 is YYNGEE in the germline V gene. This CDR3 region has 16 residues. CDR3 bases: TGTGCCAGCAGCGTAGTGTCTAGCGGGAGTTTAGATACGCAGTATTTT. Protein: CASSVVSSGSLDTQYF.

This clonotype was counted a few times. The V and J genes are TRBV28 and TRBJ1-6; a possible D gene is TRBD1 (6 bases). The CDR3 consists of 16 residues. Trimming took off 5 bases at V and 6 bases at J, with 17 bases between the two ends. The germline V gene encodes CDR1 MDHEN and CDR2 SYDVKM. The DNA of the CDR3 is TGTGCCAGCAGTCCGCTAGGAGGGGGGGTTAATTCACCCCTCCACTTT. It codes for CASSPLGGGVNSPLHF.

V gene TRBV7-9 combines with J gene TRBJ2-7; D could derive from TRBD1 or TRBD2 (5 bases each). This CDR3 comprises 15 residues. V was trimmed by 0 bases and J by 7 bases, leaving 16 bases between them. The germline CDR1 and CDR2 sequences are SEHNR and FQNEAQ (reference sequence). CDR3 coding DNA: TGTGCCAGCAGCTTAGCGTTGGGACGGGCCTGGGAGCAGTACTTC. Translated: CASSLALGRAWEQYF.

This clonotype appeared many times. This chain uses TRBV7-9 with TRBJ2-5; 8 positions agree with TRBD1. Germline loops: CDR1 SEHNR, CDR2 FQNEAQ (reference sequence). The junction had 8 bases not matched to a gene; V was cut back by 6 bases and J by 2 bases. This CDR3 is 15 amino acids long. The CDR3 loop is CASRSRQGRQETQYF. The CDR3 region has the DNA TGTGCCAGCAGGTCACGACAGGGGCGACAAGAGACCCAGTACTTC.

V gene TRBV28 combines with J gene TRBJ1-1; D not resolved. Deletions cut 5 bases from V and 5 bases from J, with 15 bases between. This CDR3 contains 14 residues. Germline lookup yields CDR1 MDHEN and CDR2 SYDVKM. In nucleotides, the CDR3 is TGTGCCAGCAGTGTAAAGGGAGGATGGACTGAAGCTTTCTTT. Amino acid sequence: CASSVKGGWTEAFF.

The chain links TRBV7-9 to TRBJ1-2, with D possibly TRBD1 on 6 matching bases. Germline CDR1 is SEHNR and CDR2 is FQNEAQ (reference sequence). V dropped 4 bases and J dropped 0 bases, with 27 bases sitting between them. The CDR3 totals 20 residues. The CDR3 spells CASSSSTGRGFLFTNYGYTF. Written as DNA, the CDR3 is TGTGCCAGCAGCTCCTCAACAGGGAGAGGCTTTCTATTCACTAACTATGGCTACACCTTC.

The CDR3 sequence is CAILNGDTQYF. The CDR3 coding sequence is TGTGCCATCCTTAACGGGGATACGCAGTATTTT. This chain links TRBV25-1 with TRBJ2-3, with unresolved D. Germline CDR1 is MGHDK and CDR2 is SYGVNS. V gave up 10 bases and J gave up 6 bases, with 11 bases separating them. This CDR3 contains 11 residues.

The chain carries TRBV4-1 and TRBJ2-4, with D perhaps TRBD2 (7 bases). CDR1 and CDR2 from the germline V gene are MGHRA and YSYEKL. The V gene lost 4 bases and the J gene lost 0 bases, with 22 bases spanning the gap. CDR3 length: 19 residues. CDR3 region: CASSLHETAGDIAKNIQYF. The DNA for the CDR3 is TGCGCCAGCAGCCTCCACGAGACGGCGGGGGACATAGCCAAAAACATTCAGTACTTC.

This clonotype has more than one count but fewer than ten. The CDR3 region has the DNA TGTGCCAGCAGGACAGGGATGAACACCGGGGAGCTGTTTTTT. This translates into CASRTGMNTGELFF. This rearrangement joins TRBV25-1 to TRBJ2-2, with TRBD1 identical over 7 bases. The CDR3 spans 14 residues. V lost 6 bases to trimming and J lost 1 base; unmatched junction nucleotides: 2. The germline gives CDR1 MGHDK, CDR2 SYGVNS.

This clonotype was found many times. This sequence joins TRBV7-8 and TRBJ2-2, with D tentatively TRBD1 (5 bases). The CDR3 is made up of 15 amino acids. Germline V gene data show CDR1 as SGHVS and CDR2 as FQNEAQ. V was pared by 5 bases and J by 0 bases, with 10 bases between. Here the CDR3 DNA reads TGTGCCAGCAGCCCCAGGACACCGAACACCGGGGAGCTGTTTTTT. Amino acid sequence: CASSPRTPNTGELFF.

V is TRBV6-1 and J is TRBJ1-4, with D perhaps matching TRBD1 (6 bases). The CDR3 loop spans 16 amino acids. Germline V gene data show CDR1 as MNHNS and CDR2 as SASEGT. The V and J ends lost 8 bases and 7 bases respectively, with 23 bases between them. CDR3 coding DNA: TGTGCCAGCTCAAACGGGGGGGCCGCAACTGGTGAAAAACTGTTTTTT. Residues: CASSNGGAATGEKLFF.

The V gene is TRBV20-1, the J gene TRBJ1-5, with 8 bases lining up with TRBD1. V shed 1 base and J 3 bases; nucleotides not matched to a gene: 5. This CDR3 is built from 15 residues. Germline CDR1 reads DFQATT; CDR2 reads SNEGSKA (reference sequence). The CDR3 is CSARAADRDNQPQHF. CDR3 bases: TGCAGTGCTAGAGCCGCGGACAGGGACAATCAGCCCCAGCATTTT.